This T cell receptor (beta chain) appears in the sequencing data of a study of CD8 T cells in ankylosing spondylitis. This clonotype was seen ten or more times. TCRdb redid the calling of the 5' RACE reads with MiXCR, one entry per CDR3 protein. The sample lists more than 100,000 distinct CDR3 sequences, over 10% occurring once. The CDR3 contains 17 residues. The germline CDR1 and CDR2 sequences are SGHVS and FNYEAQ. V lost 5 bases and J lost 0, with 16 bases in between. Sequencing input: blood, either unsorted or a sorted T cell fraction (not recorded which). This TCR derives from a female donor with ankylosing spondylitis or in good health (not recorded which). V gene TRBV7-6 combines with J gene TRBJ2-2, with D maybe TRBD1 (6 bases). CDR3 residues: CASSPVGTSTNTGELFF. The CDR3 nucleotides read TGTGCCAGCAGCCCGGTCGGGACATCTACGAACACCGGGGAGCTGTTTTTT.